The entry below gives a single TCR beta chain sequence along with its context. Its antigen remains unidentified. This table comes from immunoSEQ multiplex PCR, and its TCRdb copy is limited to in-frame clones, with some not included. The sample carries 130,000 to 150,000 clones, just over 90% recorded once. The data were obtained in a study of T cell responses to AZD1222 COVID-19 vaccine. General observations from the study: Nearly half of spike-specific TCRs reportedly target unmutated variant regions. Donors were mostly white British, more females; clonal diversity possibly underestimated.

The V segment lost 4 bases and the J segment 7 bases; nucleotides outside the gene matches: 6. CDR3 length: 14 amino acids. CDR1 and CDR2 (germline): LGHDT, YNNKEL (reference sequence). Specimen: peripheral blood, collected on day 0 of MenACWY control vaccination. This TCR derives from an adult in good health. The J gene is TRBJ2-2, the V gene TRBV3-1 (or the pseudogene TRBV3-2); 7 nucleotides agree with TRBD1. This CDR3 reads CASSLDRLVGELFF. CDR3 DNA: TGTGCCAGCAGCCTGGACAGGCTCGTCGGGGAGCTGTTTTTT.